The rows below give T cell receptor beta chains drawn from one sample of a study of PD-L1 blockade in urothelial cancer. The protocol was immunoSEQ multiplex PCR, while the TCRdb copy is restricted to in-frame clones and leaves out a portion. Here the sample spans some 50,000 clones, around nine tenths being singletons. Sequences were derived from PBMCs, sampled around atezolizumab (anti-PD-L1) treatment. The receptors were sampled from a woman aged 60-70 years with urothelial cancer. Each CDR3 is given with its conserved first and last residue. D genes are given only for firm matches. Only part of the rows carry a size: once, few, many, or a class if the clone is expanded.

DNA: TGTGCCAGCTCACCCGGGACAGGGAGAGGCTACACCTTC
CDR3: CASSPGTGRGYTF
D: TRBD1
V: TRBV18
size: few
J: TRBJ1-2

DNA: TGCGCCAGCAGCTTGGGGGGGGGCCGAGGGGAGACCCAGTACTTC
CDR3: CASSLGGGRGETQYF
D: .
V: TRBV5-1
size: .
J: TRBJ2-5

DNA: TGTGCCAGCAGCGTAGGCCGGGATGTGGTGGATACGCAGTATTTT
CDR3: CASSVGRDVVDTQYF
D: .
V: TRBV9
size: .
J: TRBJ2-3

DNA: TGTGCCAGCAGCGTAGGGACTAGCGGGGGGGCGGCAGATACGCAGTATTTT
CDR3: CASSVGTSGGAADTQYF
D: TRBD2
V: TRBV9
size: .
J: TRBJ2-3

DNA: TGTGCCAGCAGCAGAGGACAAGTCACAGATACGCAGTATTTT
CDR3: CASSRGQVTDTQYF
D: .
V: TRBV11-3
size: .
J: TRBJ2-3

DNA: TGTGCCACTTCCCAGGGGGAGATCAATTCACCCCTCCACTTT
CDR3: CATSQGEINSPLHF
D: TRBD1
V: TRBV7-9
size: .
J: TRBJ1-6

DNA: TGTGCCAGCAGCTTATCAGGGGGCTCTAACTATGGCTACACCTTC
CDR3: CASSLSGGSNYGYTF
D: TRBD1
V: TRBV7-2
size: .
J: TRBJ1-2

DNA: TGTGCCAGCAGCGTAGCAGCGGGACATGGGGGGGAGCTGTTTTTT
CDR3: CASSVAAGHGGELFF
D: .
V: TRBV9
size: .
J: TRBJ2-2

DNA: TGCGCCAGCAGTCTTACAGTAGCCTACGAGCAGTACTTC
CDR3: CASSLTVAYEQYF
D: .
V: TRBV4-1
size: .
J: TRBJ2-7

DNA: TGCGCCAGCAGTGAGCTAGGGGTCCGCGACGAGCAGTACTTC
CDR3: CASSELGVRDEQYF
D: .
V: TRBV10-1
size: .
J: TRBJ2-7

DNA: TGTGCCACCAGCAGAGAGATAGTTGCAACTAATGAAAAACTGTTTTTT
CDR3: CATSREIVATNEKLFF
D: .
V: TRBV15
size: .
J: TRBJ1-4

DNA: TGCGCCAGCAGCTTGGGGACATCGGCGGAGACCCAGTACTTC
CDR3: CASSLGTSAETQYF
D: .
V: TRBV5-1
size: .
J: TRBJ2-5

DNA: TGTGCCAGCTCAATGCGGGCGTACGAGCAGTACTTC
CDR3: CASSMRAYEQYF
D: .
V: TRBV18
size: once
J: TRBJ2-7

DNA: TGTGCCACCAAAGGACTTAGGGGGGGGGATGAGCAGTTCTTC
CDR3: CATKGLRGGDEQFF
D: .
V: TRBV15
size: .
J: TRBJ2-1

DNA: TGTGCCAGCAGCGGGGGACTCGAGCAGTACTTC
CDR3: CASSGGLEQYF
D: .
V: TRBV9
size: .
J: TRBJ2-7

DNA: TGCGCCAGCAGAGACGGTACAGCATACAATGAGCAGTTCTTC
CDR3: CASRDGTAYNEQFF
D: .
V: TRBV5-1
size: .
J: TRBJ2-1

DNA: TGTGCCAGCAGCTCACCCCGACAGGGGCGAGGGGTCTACGAGCAGTACTTC
CDR3: CASSSPRQGRGVYEQYF
D: TRBD1
V: TRBV7-8
size: .
J: TRBJ2-7

DNA: TGCGCCAGCAGCTTGGCGGGAGGGCCCCCAGATACGCAGTATTTT
CDR3: CASSLAGGPPDTQYF
D: TRBD2
V: TRBV5-1
size: .
J: TRBJ2-3

DNA: TGTGCCAGCAGCTTAGAAGGGGTCACAGATACGCAGTATTTT
CDR3: CASSLEGVTDTQYF
D: .
V: TRBV11-3
size: .
J: TRBJ2-3

DNA: TGTGCCAGCAGTGTTAGTGTGCCCCTCCACTTT
CDR3: CASSVSVPLHF
D: .
V: TRBV2
size: few
J: TRBJ1-6

DNA: TGTGCCAGCAGCTTACAAGAGTCGGTTACGCAGTATTTT
CDR3: CASSLQESVTQYF
D: .
V: TRBV7-3
size: .
J: TRBJ2-3

DNA: TGTGCCAGCAAAGCCGGGAGCTCCTACAATGAGCAGTTCTTC
CDR3: CASKAGSSYNEQFF
D: .
V: TRBV2
size: .
J: TRBJ2-1

DNA: TGTGCCAGCAGTTACTCTACTAGCGGGGGGGCAGATACGCAGTATTTT
CDR3: CASSYSTSGGADTQYF
D: TRBD2
V: TRBV6-5
size: .
J: TRBJ2-3

DNA: TGTGCCAGCAGCCGGGACCCAGGGGGTGTCGACACCATATATTTT
CDR3: CASSRDPGGVDTIYF
D: TRBD1
V: TRBV9
size: .
J: TRBJ1-3

DNA: TGTGCCAGCAGCTTAAAGTTTAGAGGCCCCTACAATGAGCAGTTCTTC
CDR3: CASSLKFRGPYNEQFF
D: .
V: TRBV7-9
size: .
J: TRBJ2-1

DNA: TGTGCCAGCAGCTTTTTGCCATCGGCTAGCGGGGTTTTCGGAGGACACACAGATACGCAGTATTTT
CDR3: CASSFLPSASGVFGGHTDTQYF
D: TRBD2
V: TRBV7-3
size: .
J: TRBJ2-3

DNA: TGTGCCAGCAGCTTGCCGGAGACCCAGTACTTC
CDR3: CASSLPETQYF
D: .
V: TRBV5-4
size: .
J: TRBJ2-5

DNA: TGTGCCATCAGTGACATTACAGGGTTCTTTTCCACCGGGGAGCTGTTTTTT
CDR3: CAISDITGFFSTGELFF
D: .
V: TRBV10-3
size: .
J: TRBJ2-2

DNA: TGTGCCAGCAGTACCCAGACACCCAGGACAGATACGCAGTATTTT
CDR3: CASSTQTPRTDTQYF
D: .
V: TRBV2
size: .
J: TRBJ2-3

DNA: TGTGCCAGCAGCCCGGACCTGCTGGACAGGTACGAGCAGTACTTC
CDR3: CASSPDLLDRYEQYF
D: TRBD1
V: TRBV27
size: .
J: TRBJ2-7

DNA: TGTGCCAGCAGCTTTTCTAGCGGGATTACAGATGAGCAGTTCTTC
CDR3: CASSFSSGITDEQFF
D: TRBD2
V: TRBV7-2
size: .
J: TRBJ2-1

DNA: TGTGCCAGCAGCTTAATCAGTGGGGCCAACGTCCTGACTTTC
CDR3: CASSLISGANVLTF
D: .
V: TRBV11-2
size: .
J: TRBJ2-6

DNA: TGTGCCAGCAGTTACGCGGGGGCTAATCAGCCCCAGCATTTT
CDR3: CASSYAGANQPQHF
D: .
V: TRBV6-5
size: .
J: TRBJ1-5

DNA: TGTGCCAGCAGCGTAGGAAAGCGGGGGACAGACTACGAGCAGTACTTC
CDR3: CASSVGKRGTDYEQYF
D: .
V: TRBV9
size: .
J: TRBJ2-7

DNA: TGTGCCAGCAGCCAAGGTTCTAGCGGTCTCACCGGGGAGCTGTTTTTT
CDR3: CASSQGSSGLTGELFF
D: TRBD2
V: TRBV14
size: .
J: TRBJ2-2

DNA: TGCGCCAGCAGCCAGACCGGGACTAGCGGGAGTAATGAGCAGTTCTTC
CDR3: CASSQTGTSGSNEQFF
D: TRBD2
V: TRBV4-3
size: .
J: TRBJ2-1

DNA: TGTGCCAGCACCCCCCACAGCTCTGGAAACACCATATATTTT
CDR3: CASTPHSSGNTIYF
D: .
V: TRBV28
size: once
J: TRBJ1-3

DNA: TGTGCCAGTAGTATGTACAGGGGGCGAGAAAAACTGTTTTTT
CDR3: CASSMYRGREKLFF
D: TRBD1
V: TRBV19
size: .
J: TRBJ1-4

DNA: TGTGCCAGCAGCTCGAAGGACAGGGGCGGCTACAATGAGCAGTTCTTC
CDR3: CASSSKDRGGYNEQFF
D: TRBD1
V: TRBV5-4
size: .
J: TRBJ2-1

DNA: TGTGCCAGCAGCATCGGGACAGCCTCTGGAAACACCATATATTTT
CDR3: CASSIGTASGNTIYF
D: TRBD1
V: TRBV7-6
size: .
J: TRBJ1-3

DNA: TGCGCCAGCAGGGGGACATCAAACTACGAGCAGTACTTC
CDR3: CASRGTSNYEQYF
D: .
V: TRBV5-1
size: .
J: TRBJ2-7

DNA: TGTGCCAGCAGTTATGAAGGGAGATGGAACTATGGCTACACCTTC
CDR3: CASSYEGRWNYGYTF
D: .
V: TRBV28
size: once
J: TRBJ1-2

DNA: TGTGCCAGCAGCCGACAGGGGCCCGTGAACACCGGGGAGCTGTTTTTT
CDR3: CASSRQGPVNTGELFF
D: TRBD1
V: TRBV7-9
size: .
J: TRBJ2-2

DNA: TGTGCCAGCAGCCCAGCGGGGGGAACATACAATGAGCAGTTCTTC
CDR3: CASSPAGGTYNEQFF
D: TRBD2
V: TRBV11-3
size: .
J: TRBJ2-1

DNA: TGTGCTAGTGGGGTAACAGGAGCCCCTTTGGGCTACACCTTC
CDR3: CASGVTGAPLGYTF
D: .
V: TRBV12-5
size: .
J: TRBJ1-2

DNA: TGTGCCAGTAGTAGGGTCCTAGCGGGAGACTACGAGCAGTACTTC
CDR3: CASSRVLAGDYEQYF
D: TRBD2
V: TRBV19
size: .
J: TRBJ2-7

DNA: TGTGCCAGCAGTAGAGGTCCCAGCTACGAGCAGTACTTC
CDR3: CASSRGPSYEQYF
D: .
V: TRBV27
size: .
J: TRBJ2-7

DNA: TGTGCCAGCAGCCAAGATCTGGCAGGGGAAGCTGGCTACACCTTC
CDR3: CASSQDLAGEAGYTF
D: .
V: TRBV4-2
size: few
J: TRBJ1-2

DNA: TGTGCCAGCAGCTCCCCCGACCTTAGGTGGCCAGGGGAGAACACTGAAGCTTTCTTT
CDR3: CASSSPDLRWPGENTEAFF
D: .
V: TRBV7-9
size: .
J: TRBJ1-1

DNA: TGTGCCAGCTCACTACAGGTGGACAATCAGCCCCAGCATTTT
CDR3: CASSLQVDNQPQHF
D: .
V: TRBV18
size: .
J: TRBJ1-5

DNA: TGTGCCAGCAGCTCCCCAGCGGCCCGGCTCTACGAGCAGTACTTC
CDR3: CASSSPAARLYEQYF
D: .
V: TRBV11-2
size: .
J: TRBJ2-7

DNA: TGCGCCAGCAGTCCGCTACACGAGCAGTACTTC
CDR3: CASSPLHEQYF
D: .
V: TRBV4-1
size: .
J: TRBJ2-7

DNA: TGCGCCAGCAGCCAATCGCTAGGCGACTACGAGCAGTACTTC
CDR3: CASSQSLGDYEQYF
D: .
V: TRBV4-1
size: .
J: TRBJ2-7